This T cell receptor (beta chain) is from a study of blood T cell repertoires in COVID-19. Study-level information: Spain, Italy and the United States supplied samples that represented acute and convalescent COVID-19. The cDNA or gDNA used as material had been derived from T cells, B-cell-depleted T cells, or PBMCs.

In the original workflow: Scientists estimated how many nucleated cells there were by amplifying reference gene primers. The repertoire was sequenced with immunoSEQ multiplex PCR; TCRdb's copy has only in-frame clones and lacks some. V, J and clone size are taken as reported in that table, and D and trimming were inferred from the DNA itself. The sample has approximately 90,000 clones; 65% to 90% are singletons. Trimming cost V 3 bases and J 7 bases, with 21 bases left between them. This CDR3 contains 16 residues. Germline assignment: CDR1 LNHDA and CDR2 SQIVND (reference sequence). This chain joins TRBV19 and TRBJ2-5, with D possibly being TRBD2 (7 bases). This receptor was taken from a man in his sixties with acute or convalescent COVID-19. Sequences were obtained from peripheral blood. CDR3 nucleotides: TGTGCCAGTAGTATGGGGGGGCGCGGTGACGGAGGGACCCAGTACTTC. Residues: CASSMGGRGDGGTQYF.